These 22 T cell receptor beta chains originate from one sample sequenced in a study of blood T cell repertoires in COVID-19. TCRdb's table, derived via immunoSEQ multiplex PCR, lists solely in-frame clones and lacks some. The sample carries about 250,000 clones, about 83% recorded once. Material: peripheral blood. These receptors were obtained from an elderly man with acute or convalescent COVID-19.

This chain uses TRBV27 with TRBJ1-6, with a tentative D call TRBD1 (5 bases). V was clipped by 5 bases and J by 7 bases, with 15 bases between them. This CDR3 has 15 amino acids. Germline V gene lookup returns CDR1 MNHEY and CDR2 SMNVEV (reference sequence). CDR3 DNA sequence: TGTGCCAGCAGTGAGTGGGGGGAGGCCAATTCACCCCTCCACTTT. This sequence encodes CASSEWGEANSPLHF.

The CDR3 reads CATSRDLGQGTRDEQFF. The CDR3, as DNA: TGTGCCACCAGCAGAGATTTGGGACAGGGGACGAGAGATGAGCAGTTCTTC. The chain is built from TRBV15 and TRBJ2-1, with TRBD1 identical over 10 bases. Germline CDR1 reads LNHNV; CDR2 reads YYDKDF (reference sequence). The CDR3 is 17 amino acids. V was clipped by 0 bases and J by 8 bases; unmatched bases: 10.

The chain links TRBV28 to TRBJ2-1; 8 nucleotides agree with TRBD2. V trimming: 8 bases; J trimming: 4 bases; junction bases outside the gene matches: 13. The CDR3 loop spans 16 amino acids. The germline CDR1 and CDR2 sequences are MDHEN and SYDVKM. This chain's CDR3 is CASSAPSGGGYNEQFF. The CDR3 DNA is TGTGCCAGCTCCGCCCCAAGCGGCGGGGGGTACAATGAGCAGTTCTTC.

The genes are TRBV30 and TRBJ1-1, with TRBD1 matching 7 bases. CDR3 length: 14 amino acids. The germline V gene encodes CDR1 GTSNPN and CDR2 SVGIG (reference sequence). V trimming: 3 bases; J trimming: 0 bases; junction bases outside the gene matches: 4. DNA for the CDR3: TGTGCCTGGAGACAGGGGAAAGTGAACACTGAAGCTTTCTTT. Its protein is CAWRQGKVNTEAFF.

The genes are TRBV24-1 and TRBJ1-5; D possibly corresponds to TRBD1 (5 bases). This CDR3 is built from 14 residues. Germline CDR1 reads KGHDR; CDR2 reads SFDVKD. The V end lost 5 bases, the J end lost 5 bases, and 12 bases lay between the germline ends. The DNA of the CDR3 is TGTGCCACCAGTGTGACAGCCGGATATCAGCCCCAGCATTTT. It specifies CATSVTAGYQPQHF.

V is TRBV6-6 and J is TRBJ2-7; 7 bases line up with TRBD1. The CDR3 is 15 amino acids. V gave up 0 bases and J gave up 3 bases; unmatched junction bases: 5. In germline, CDR1 is MNHNY, CDR2 SVGAGI (reference sequence). The CDR3: CASSYSTGLYYEQYF. CDR3 nucleotides: TGTGCCAGCAGTTACTCGACAGGGTTATACTACGAGCAGTACTTC.

V is TRBV5-1 and J is TRBJ1-2; a weak D match, TRBD1 (5 bases). The V gene lost 4 bases and the J gene lost 8 bases, with 9 bases spanning the gap. The germline V gene encodes CDR1 SGHRS and CDR2 YFSETQ. The CDR3 runs to 11 residues. CDR3 in amino acids: CASSPGYGYTF. DNA for the CDR3: TGCGCCAGCAGCCCAGGGTACGGCTACACCTTC.

This chain joins TRBV30 and TRBJ1-4; possibly TRBD1 for D (5 bases). Per the germline V gene, CDR1 is GTSNPN and CDR2 is SVGIG (reference sequence). This CDR3 has 16 residues. The V end lost 2 bases, the J end lost 7 bases, and 20 bases lay between the germline ends. This CDR3 reads CAWSPLATVPPEKLFF. In DNA form, the CDR3 reads TGTGCCTGGAGTCCACTCGCGACAGTTCCACCTGAAAAACTGTTTTTT. The whole variable domain, remainder taken from reference TRBV30 and TRBJ1-4, is SQTIHQWPATLVQPVGSPLSLECTVEGTSNPNLYWYRQAAGRGLQLLFYSVGIGQISSEVPQNLSASRPQDRQFILSSKKLLLSDSGFYLCAWSPLATVPPEKLFFGSGTQLSVL.

This clone has a handful of counts. V gene TRBV21-1 combines with J gene TRBJ2-2; no check of the table's D call, TRBD2, against the DNA was made. TRBV21-1 is designated a pseudogene. The CDR3 loop spans 14 amino acids. CDR3 residues: CARNRSGRAGELFF. The CDR3 bases are TGTGCCAGGAACCGTAGCGGGAGGGCCGGGGAGCTGTTTTTT.

The chain has TRBV18 and TRBJ2-7, with D possibly matching TRBD1 (6 bases). Germline CDR1 and CDR2: KGHSH and LQKENI. Trimming took 5 bases from V and 3 from J, leaving 14 bases between them. The CDR3 sequence is 14 residues long. CDR3 loop: CASSAEQGNYEQYF. CDR3 nucleotides: TGTGCCAGCTCAGCCGAACAGGGTAACTACGAGCAGTACTTC.

The count of this clone is one. The chain carries TRBV5-5 and TRBJ1-1; D is unresolved. The CDR3 runs to 16 residues. V lost 4 bases, J lost 0 bases, and 16 bases lay in between. From germline, CDR1 is SGHKS and CDR2 YYEKEE (reference sequence). CDR3: CASSTISSFVNTEAFF. Written as DNA, the CDR3 is TGTGCCAGCAGCACAATTTCCTCGTTTGTGAACACTGAAGCTTTCTTT. Supplemented by reference TRBV5-5 and TRBJ1-1, the full variable domain reads DAGVTQSPTHLIKTRGQQVTLRCSPISGHKSVSWYQQVLGQGPQFIFQYYEKEERGRGNFPDRFSARQFPNYSSELNVNALLLGDSALYLCASSTISSFVNTEAFFGQGTRLTVV.

This chain joins TRBV28 and TRBJ2-3, with TRBD2 matching 9 bases. The CDR3 consists of 16 residues. Germline V gives CDR1 MDHEN, CDR2 SYDVKM. J lost 2 bases, V lost 4 bases, and 7 bases had no gene match. Here the CDR3 reads CASSSPGLAFTDTQYF. DNA of the CDR3: TGTGCCAGCAGTTCTCCGGGACTAGCTTTCACAGATACGCAGTATTTT.

The gene calls are TRBV10-3 and TRBJ2-1, with TRBD2 matching over 8 bases. Germline V gene data show CDR1 as ENHRY and CDR2 as SYGVKD. Unmatched junction bases numbered 4, after V lost 3 bases and J lost 3 bases. The length of the CDR3 is 15 residues. The CDR3 region has the DNA TGTGCCATCAGTGATGTGGCGGGAGGCTACAATGAGCAGTTCTTC. The encoded protein is CAISDVAGGYNEQFF.

The rearrangement uses TRBV7-8 and TRBJ1-6, with D hard to call. In germline, CDR1 is SGHVS, CDR2 FQNEAQ. Trimming left V 7 bases short and J 0 bases short, with 28 bases between. The CDR3 length is 21 residues. The CDR3: CASNPSTKGGKGYSYNSPLHF. CDR3 bases: TGTGCCAGCAACCCTTCCACCAAGGGAGGGAAGGGCTACTCCTATAATTCACCCCTCCACTTT.

The V and J genes are TRBV3-1 (or the pseudogene TRBV3-2) and TRBJ1-1; no definite D call. Germline CDR1 reads LGHDT; CDR2 reads YNNKEL (reference sequence). The CDR3 sequence is 12 residues long. V was shortened by 1 base and J by 10 bases, with 10 bases between the two germline ends. CDR3 nucleotides: TGTGCCAGCAGCCAAGGCGGGGTTGGAGCTTTCTTT. Amino acid sequence: CASSQGGVGAFF.

DNA of the CDR3: TGTGCCAGCAGGGGAGACAGGGCGAGGTCCTACGAGCAGTACTTC. This translates into CASRGDRARSYEQYF. This rearrangement joins TRBV27 to TRBJ2-7, with 7 bases matching TRBD1. The CDR3 has 15 amino acids. The germline V gene has CDR1 MNHEY and CDR2 SMNVEV (reference sequence). Trimming cost V 6 bases and J 1 base; bases outside gene matches: 9.

CDR3 sequence (DNA): TGTGCCAGCAGCTTAGGACTAGCGGGAGGGTTCAATGAGCAGTTCTTC. This codes for CASSLGLAGGFNEQFF. The chain carries TRBV7-3 and TRBJ2-1, with TRBD2 matching over 15 bases. With 2 bases clipped from V and 6 bases from J, the junction kept 2 bases outside the gene matches. The CDR3 is 16 residues long. The germline gives CDR1 SGHTA, CDR2 FQGTGA.

This clone was seen once. The gene calls are TRBV7-6 and TRBJ1-4, with 10 bases that match TRBD1. V trimming: 5 bases; J trimming: 3 bases; junction bases outside the gene matches: 6. CDR1 is SGHVS, CDR2 FNYEAQ, per germline. There are 16 residues in the CDR3. The CDR3 DNA follows: TGTGCCAGCAGCGCGCGGACAGGGGGAGCTAATGAAAAACTGTTTTTT. Amino acids: CASSARTGGANEKLFF. The complete variable domain, with remaining parts taken from reference TRBV7-6 and TRBJ1-4, reads GAGVSQSPRYKVTKRGQDVALRCDPISGHVSLYWYRQALGQGPEFLTYFNYEAQQDKSGLPNDRFSAERPEGSISTLTIQRTEQRDSAMYRCASSARTGGANEKLFFGSGTQLSVL.

The chain couples TRBV5-5 to TRBJ2-5; unclear D gene. CDR3 length equals 14 residues. Trimming removed 2 bases from V and 5 bases from J, with 13 bases in between. Germline assignment: CDR1 SGHKS and CDR2 YYEKEE (reference sequence). CDR3 nucleotides: TGTGCCAGCAGCTTTTCAGGTGGTGTGGAGACCCAGTACTTC. Translating gives CASSFSGGVETQYF.

The V and J genes are TRBV7-2 and TRBJ2-5; D is perhaps TRBD1 (6 bases). Per germline, CDR1 SGHTA and CDR2 FQGNSA. V lost 8 bases, J lost 5 bases, and 15 bases lay in between. CDR3 length: 13 amino acids. The DNA of the CDR3 is TGTGCCAGCTTACAGGGTTTGGGGGAGACCCAGTACTTC. This encodes CASLQGLGETQYF.

This chain connects TRBV18 to TRBJ2-1; weak D call: TRBD2 (6 bases). Germline CDR1 is KGHSH and CDR2 is LQKENI. The CDR3 covers 15 residues. V lost 5 bases, J lost 0 bases, and 11 bases lay in between. Here the CDR3 reads CASSVTGDSYNEQFF. CDR3 nucleotides: TGTGCCAGCTCAGTGACGGGAGACTCCTACAATGAGCAGTTCTTC.

V gene TRBV27 combines with J gene TRBJ2-7, with 8 bases aligning to TRBD2. Looked up from germline, CDR1 is MNHEY and CDR2 is SMNVEV (reference sequence). V was clipped by 0 bases and J by 6 bases; unmatched bases: 7. The CDR3 extends over 15 amino acids. CDR3 DNA: TGTGCCAGCAGTTTATCCGTAGCGGGGCCAGGCGAGCAGTACTTC. It codes for CASSLSVAGPGEQYF.